This T cell receptor (beta chain) originates from a study of OX40 agonist ivuxolimab in advanced cancers. At the level of the study: At 0.01 to 10 mg/kg, ivuxolimab was administered intravenously to patients every 2 weeks.

CDR3 length equals 13 residues. V lost 2 bases to trimming and J lost 2 bases, with 6 bases between them. The germline V gene has CDR1 SNHLY and CDR2 FYNNEI. The protocol was immunoSEQ multiplex PCR, while the TCRdb copy is restricted to in-frame clones and leaves out a portion. Of approximately 68,000 clones detected, about 91% appear once; the ten largest clones hold around 1%. This TCR derives from an adult with an advanced solid tumor such as melanoma, head and neck, liver or kidney cancer. Sequencing used CD4+ or CD8+ T cells sorted from blood, obtained in a trial of the OX40 agonist ivuxolimab. The J gene is TRBJ1-2, the V gene TRBV2, with D perhaps matching TRBD1 (6 bases). In DNA form, the CDR3 reads TGTGCCAGCAGTGAAAGGGGGAACTATGGCTACACCTTC. This encodes CASSERGNYGYTF.